Below, 20 T cell receptor beta chains from the same sample are listed, as sequenced in a study of cytomegalovirus exposure and HLA in healthy donors. With 60 Vbeta and 13 Jbeta primers, the PCR was carried out. Only in-frame clones appear in the TCRdb table, and some are missing; sequencing was by immunoSEQ multiplex PCR. The sample gives about 200,000 clones, 79% of which show up once; approximately 1.5% is in the top ten. The sequenced material came from PBMCs. The receptor set was obtained from a girl under 18 in good health and CMV-seropositive.

This chain uses TRBV20-1 with TRBJ1-1; D unclear. The CDR3 consists of 11 residues. The ends were cut back, 0 bases at V and 11 bases at J, with 10 bases in the middle. The germline V gene encodes CDR1 DFQATT and CDR2 SNEGSKA (reference sequence). This CDR3 reads CSARDGPGAFF. The DNA for the CDR3 is TGCAGTGCTAGAGATGGGCCGGGGGCTTTCTTT.

The rearrangement uses TRBV7-9 and TRBJ2-7; D is possibly TRBD1 (6 bases). Trimming cost V 4 bases and J 0 bases, with 16 bases left between them. The CDR3 loop spans 16 amino acids. In germline, CDR1 is SEHNR, CDR2 FQNEAQ (reference sequence). CDR3 amino acids: CASSSRGGRSSYEQYF. DNA for the CDR3: TGTGCCAGCAGCTCCCGAGGGGGAAGAAGCTCCTACGAGCAGTACTTC.

The CDR3 is CASSGTGRKEKLFF. Written as DNA, the CDR3 is TGTGCCAGCAGCGGGACAGGACGGAAGGAAAAACTGTTTTTT. The V call is TRBV9, the J call TRBJ1-4; 7 nucleotides align to TRBD1. CDR1 and CDR2 (germline): SGDLS, YYNGEE. The CDR3 is made up of 14 amino acids. Trimming removed 3 bases from V and 8 bases from J; junction bases left unmatched: 7.

The rearrangement uses TRBV19 and TRBJ1-1; the D gene is possibly TRBD1 (5 bases). V was clipped by 6 bases and J by 6 bases, with 11 bases between them. This CDR3 is 12 amino acids long. CDR1 and CDR2 (germline): LNHDA, SQIVND (reference sequence). The CDR3 region is CASRAGRSEAFF. CDR3 DNA: TGTGCCAGTAGGGCGGGACGATCTGAAGCTTTCTTT.

The chain recombines TRBV6-6 with TRBJ1-1; no firm D call. Trimming pared 0 bases from V and 7 bases from J, leaving 6 bases between. The CDR3 extends over 12 amino acids. Per germline, CDR1 MNHNY and CDR2 SVGAGI (reference sequence). Here the CDR3 DNA reads TGTGCCAGCAGTTACTCCCAGTTTGAAGCTTTCTTT. Protein sequence: CASSYSQFEAFF.

This rearrangement joins TRBV5-1 to TRBJ2-5; 10 nucleotides line up with TRBD2. The CDR3 covers 16 residues. Germline V gives CDR1 SGHRS, CDR2 YFSETQ. The V and J ends lost 4 bases and 1 base, in that order; junction bases with no gene match: 7. The CDR3 nucleotides read TGCGCCAGCAGCCTGACGCCTAGCGGGAGCCAAGAGACCCAGTACTTC. The encoded protein is CASSLTPSGSQETQYF.

The chain uses TRBV18 and TRBJ1-2, with 7 nucleotides matching TRBD1. The V gene end was trimmed by 1 base and the J gene end by 5 bases; junction bases not matched to a gene: 4. CDR3 size: 14 residues. Germline V gene lookup returns CDR1 KGHSH and CDR2 LQKENI. The CDR3 spells CASSPQGAGYGYTF. The CDR3 nucleotides read TGTGCCAGCTCACCACAGGGGGCGGGATATGGCTACACCTTC.

This clone was picked up a small number of times. J is TRBJ2-5 and V is TRBV9; a weak D match, TRBD1 (6 bases). TRBJ2-7 matches the DNA end more closely, so the J call is doubtful. This CDR3 region has 13 residues. Germline CDR1 and CDR2: SGDLS and YYNGEE. CDR3 DNA: TGTGCCAGCAGCGTAGCCCCAGGGGCCGAGCAGTACTTC. This sequence encodes CASSVAPGAEQYF.

In this sample, this clone turned up a few times. The genes are TRBV6-1 and TRBJ2-2; D unresolved. V lost 5 bases and J lost 5, with 9 bases in between. Germline lookup yields CDR1 MNHNS and CDR2 SASEGT. This CDR3 has 13 amino acids. This CDR3 is CASSPQKTGELFF. CDR3 bases: TGTGCCAGCAGTCCCCAGAAGACCGGGGAGCTGTTTTTT.

This clone has more than one count but fewer than ten. This rearrangement joins TRBV4-3 to TRBJ2-1; 9 bases line up with TRBD1. The CDR3 is 19 residues long. Germline CDR1 is LGHNA and CDR2 is YSLEER. Trimming removed 0 bases from V and 3 bases from J; junction bases left unmatched: 12. The CDR3 protein is CASSQDTHAGTGFYNEQFF. The CDR3 DNA reads as TGCGCCAGCAGCCAAGATACTCACGCGGGGACAGGGTTCTACAATGAGCAGTTCTTC.

The chain links TRBV6-5 to TRBJ2-7; 10 bases are shared with TRBD1. The ends lost 6 bases at V and 6 bases at J; junction bases unmatched: 8. The CDR3 covers 14 residues. The germline V gene encodes CDR1 MNHEY and CDR2 SVGAGI. CDR3 amino acids: CASRAGTGASEQYF. CDR3 nucleotide sequence: TGTGCCAGCAGGGCCGGGACAGGGGCATCCGAGCAGTACTTC.

This clone was seen a few times. The chain is built from TRBV6-6 and TRBJ2-7; a possible D gene is TRBD1 (6 bases). Trimming took 6 bases from V and 2 from J, leaving 14 bases between them. CDR3 length: 14 amino acids. The germline CDR1 and CDR2 sequences are MNHNY and SVGAGI (reference sequence). The CDR3 region is CASRLRDKTYEQYF. The CDR3 DNA is TGTGCCAGCAGGCTACGGGACAAAACCTACGAGCAGTACTTC.

The rearrangement joins TRBV6-5 to TRBJ1-2; 11 nucleotides agree with TRBD1. The length of the CDR3 is 13 residues. J gave up 8 bases and V 8 bases, and 7 bases lay outside the gene matches. CDR1 and CDR2 (germline): MNHEY, SVGAGI. As DNA, the CDR3 is TGTGCCAGCTGGGGGACAGGGGGTTGGGGCTACACCTTC. Translation: CASWGTGGWGYTF.

The V call is TRBV30, the J call TRBJ2-3; 9 nucleotides match TRBD1. The CDR3 runs to 13 residues. Germline lookup yields CDR1 GTSNPN and CDR2 SVGIG (reference sequence). J gave up 4 bases and V 4 bases, and 3 bases lay outside the gene matches. In nucleotides, the CDR3 is TGTGCCTGGACACAGGGGGCAGCAGATACGCAGTATTTT. It translates to CAWTQGAADTQYF. The entire variable domain, with the rest obtained from reference TRBV30 and TRBJ2-3, is as follows: SQTIHQWPATLVQPVGSPLSLECTVEGTSNPNLYWYRQAAGRGLQLLFYSVGIGQISSEVPQNLSASRPQDRQFILSSKKLLLSDSGFYLCAWTQGAADTQYFGPGTRLTVL.

The rearrangement uses TRBV6-6 and TRBJ2-1, with TRBD1 identical over 7 bases. The CDR3 covers 15 residues. The V gene end was trimmed by 4 bases and the J gene end by 3 bases; junction bases not matched to a gene: 6. Germline CDR1 MNHNY, CDR2 SVGAGI (reference sequence). The CDR3 bases are TGTGCCAGCAGTTCACAGGGGACAAGCTACAATGAGCAGTTCTTC. Its translation: CASSSQGTSYNEQFF.

J is TRBJ2-3 and V is TRBV4-1, with 8 bases that match TRBD2. The germline V gene has CDR1 MGHRA and CDR2 YSYEKL. CDR3 size: 15 residues. V trimming: 0 bases; J trimming: 6 bases; junction bases outside the gene matches: 5. The CDR3 protein is CASSQDRTSGDTQYF. Written as DNA, the CDR3 is TGCGCCAGCAGCCAAGATCGTACTAGCGGTGATACGCAGTATTTT.

The sample holds a few counts of this clone. This rearrangement joins TRBV15 to TRBJ1-5, with D perhaps matching TRBD1 (6 bases). CDR1 is LNHNV, CDR2 YYDKDF, per germline (reference sequence). The CDR3 totals 15 residues. Between the trimmed V and J ends, which lost 0 bases and 7 bases, there was a span of 13 bases. CDR3 DNA: TGTGCCACCAGCAGAGATGCAGGGGAAGGACAGCCCCAGCATTTT. It encodes CATSRDAGEGQPQHF.

The chain employs TRBV18 and TRBJ1-3; a weak D match, TRBD1 (5 bases). The ends were cut back, 3 bases at V and 0 bases at J, with 12 bases in the middle. This CDR3 spans 16 amino acids. Per germline, CDR1 KGHSH and CDR2 LQKENI. CDR3 bases: TGTGCCAGCTCACCGTTAGGACAAAACTCTGGAAACACCATATATTTT. It is translated as CASSPLGQNSGNTIYF.

The chain carries TRBV6-5 and TRBJ1-2; 9 bases are a match to TRBD1. The V gene's germline CDR1 is MNHEY and CDR2 SVGAGI. CDR3 length: 15 residues. Trimming removed 0 bases from V and 6 bases from J; junction bases left unmatched: 5. The DNA of the CDR3 is TGTGCCAGCAGTTACTCATGGACAGGGGCGAATGGCTACACCTTC. Translating it yields CASSYSWTGANGYTF.

This chain links TRBV6-6 with TRBJ2-5; D unclear. V was shortened by 6 bases and J by 4 bases, with 9 bases between the two germline ends. The CDR3 has 12 amino acids. Germline V gene lookup returns CDR1 MNHNY and CDR2 SVGAGI (reference sequence). The DNA of the CDR3 is TGTGCCAGCAGAACCCCAGGAGAGACCCAGTACTTC. Its protein product is CASRTPGETQYF.